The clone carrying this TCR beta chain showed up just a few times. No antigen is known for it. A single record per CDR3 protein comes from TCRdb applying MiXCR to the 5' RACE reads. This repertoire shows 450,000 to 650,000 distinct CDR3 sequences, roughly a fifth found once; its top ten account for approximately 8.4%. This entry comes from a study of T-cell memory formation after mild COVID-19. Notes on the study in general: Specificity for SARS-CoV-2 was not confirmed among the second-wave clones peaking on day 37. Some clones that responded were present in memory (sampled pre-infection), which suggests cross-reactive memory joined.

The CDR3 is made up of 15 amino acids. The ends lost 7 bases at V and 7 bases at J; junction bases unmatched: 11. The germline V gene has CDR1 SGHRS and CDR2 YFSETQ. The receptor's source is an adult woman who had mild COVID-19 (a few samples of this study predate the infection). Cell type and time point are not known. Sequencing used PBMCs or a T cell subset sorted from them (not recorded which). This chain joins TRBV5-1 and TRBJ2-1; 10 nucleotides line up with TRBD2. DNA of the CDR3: TGCGCCAGCCGCCCCGCCAGCGGGAGGGGTAATGAGCAGTTCTTC. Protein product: CASRPASGRGNEQFF.